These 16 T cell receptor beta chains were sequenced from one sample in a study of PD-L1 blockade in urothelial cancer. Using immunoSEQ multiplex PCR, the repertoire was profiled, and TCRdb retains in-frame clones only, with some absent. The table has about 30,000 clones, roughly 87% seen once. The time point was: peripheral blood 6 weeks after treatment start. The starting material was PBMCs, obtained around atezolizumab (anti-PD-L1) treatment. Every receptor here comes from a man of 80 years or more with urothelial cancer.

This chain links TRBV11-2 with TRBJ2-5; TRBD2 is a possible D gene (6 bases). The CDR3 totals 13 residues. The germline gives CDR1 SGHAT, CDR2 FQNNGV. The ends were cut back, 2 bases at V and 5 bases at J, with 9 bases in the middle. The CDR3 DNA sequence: TGTGCCAGCAGCTTACCGGGGAGGGAGACCCAGTACTTC. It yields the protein CASSLPGRETQYF.

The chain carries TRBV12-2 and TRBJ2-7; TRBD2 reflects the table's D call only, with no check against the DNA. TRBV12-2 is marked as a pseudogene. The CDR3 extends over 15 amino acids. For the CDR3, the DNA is TGTGCAAGTCGCTCTTCTAGCGGGAGGAACTACGAGCAGTACTTC. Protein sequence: CASRSSSGRNYEQYF.

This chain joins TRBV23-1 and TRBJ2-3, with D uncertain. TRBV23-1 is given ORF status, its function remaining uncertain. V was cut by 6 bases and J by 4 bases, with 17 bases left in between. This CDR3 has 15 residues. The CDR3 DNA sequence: TGCGCCAGCAGCTTCGCAGTACCTCATCCAGATACGCAGTATTTT. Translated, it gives CASSFAVPHPDTQYF.

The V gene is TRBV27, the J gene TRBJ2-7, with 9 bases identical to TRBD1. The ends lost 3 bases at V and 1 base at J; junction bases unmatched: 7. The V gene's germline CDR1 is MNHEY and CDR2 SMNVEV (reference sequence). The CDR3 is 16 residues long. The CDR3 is CASSFTLGQGSYEQYF. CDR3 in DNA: TGTGCCAGCAGTTTCACGTTGGGACAGGGTTCCTACGAGCAGTACTTC.

The CDR3 is CASNFQGTDTQYF. CDR3 DNA: TGTGCCAGCAATTTCCAGGGCACAGATACGCAGTATTTT. The V and J genes are TRBV6-1 and TRBJ2-3; D gene unclear. The V gene's germline CDR1 is MNHNS and CDR2 SASEGT. The CDR3 runs 13 residues. V shed 7 bases and J shed 1 base, with 9 bases lying between them.

CDR3 sequence: CASRGDRNTLYEQYF. The CDR3 DNA follows: TGTGCCAGCAGGGGAGACAGGAATACACTATACGAGCAGTACTTC. The rearrangement links TRBV6-5 to TRBJ2-7; maybe TRBD1 (6 bases). V was cut by 6 bases and J by 4 bases, with 19 bases left in between. CDR3 length: 15 residues. The germline gives CDR1 MNHEY, CDR2 SVGAGI.

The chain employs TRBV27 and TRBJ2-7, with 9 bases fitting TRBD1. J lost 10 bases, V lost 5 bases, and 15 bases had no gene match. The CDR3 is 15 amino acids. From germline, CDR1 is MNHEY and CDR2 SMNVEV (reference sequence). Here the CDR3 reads CASSRERDRVRDQYF. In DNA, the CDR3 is TGTGCCAGCAGTCGCGAACGGGACAGGGTTCGCGATCAGTACTTC.

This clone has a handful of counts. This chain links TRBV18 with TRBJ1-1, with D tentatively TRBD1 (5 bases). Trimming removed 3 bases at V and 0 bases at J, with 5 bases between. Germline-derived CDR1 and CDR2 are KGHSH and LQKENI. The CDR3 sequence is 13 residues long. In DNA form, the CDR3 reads TGTGCCAGCTCACCGGACATGAACACTGAAGCTTTCTTT. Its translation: CASSPDMNTEAFF.

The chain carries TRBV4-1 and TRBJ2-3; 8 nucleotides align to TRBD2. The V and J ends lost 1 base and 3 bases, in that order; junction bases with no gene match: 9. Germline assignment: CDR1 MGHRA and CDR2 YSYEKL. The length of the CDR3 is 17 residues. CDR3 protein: CASSQGGAGGGTDTQYF. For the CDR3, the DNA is TGCGCCAGCAGCCAAGGAGGGGCGGGAGGTGGGACAGATACGCAGTATTTT.

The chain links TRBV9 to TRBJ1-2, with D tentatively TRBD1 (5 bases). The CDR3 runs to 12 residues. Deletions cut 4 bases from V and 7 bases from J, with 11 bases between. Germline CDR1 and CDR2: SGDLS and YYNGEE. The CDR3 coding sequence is TGTGCCAGCAGCCCAGAAGGGGTTGGCTACACCTTC. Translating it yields CASSPEGVGYTF.

The CDR3 DNA follows: TGTGCCAGCTCACCACCCGGGGTTGTGGATACGCAGTATTTT. Encoded protein: CASSPPGVVDTQYF. The V gene is TRBV18, the J gene TRBJ2-3, with D perhaps matching TRBD2 (5 bases). Germline CDR1 KGHSH, CDR2 LQKENI. CDR3 size: 14 residues. V lost 0 bases and J lost 6, with 10 bases in between.

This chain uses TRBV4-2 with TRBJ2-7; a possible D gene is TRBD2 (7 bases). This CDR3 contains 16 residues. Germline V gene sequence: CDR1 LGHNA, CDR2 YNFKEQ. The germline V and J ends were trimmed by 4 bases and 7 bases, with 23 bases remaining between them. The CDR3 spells CASSRLRTSVQGEQYF. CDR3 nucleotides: TGTGCCAGCAGCCGGCTGAGAACTAGCGTCCAGGGGGAGCAGTACTTC.

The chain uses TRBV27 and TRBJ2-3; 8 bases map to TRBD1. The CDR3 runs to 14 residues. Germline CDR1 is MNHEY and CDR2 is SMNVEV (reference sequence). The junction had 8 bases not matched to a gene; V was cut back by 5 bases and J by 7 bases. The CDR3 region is CASSLRTGYHTQYF. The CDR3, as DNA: TGTGCCAGCAGTCTTCGGACAGGGTACCATACGCAGTATTTT.

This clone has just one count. In nucleotides, the CDR3 is TGTGCCAGCGGTCCAGGGAGGAGAGAGACCCAGTACTTC. Amino acid sequence: CASGPGRRETQYF. This chain joins TRBV6-5 and TRBJ2-5, with TRBD2 as a possible D gene (6 bases). This CDR3 has 13 residues. Germline assignment: CDR1 MNHEY and CDR2 SVGAGI. Trimming shortened V by 8 bases and J by 4 bases, and 14 bases separated the two germline ends.

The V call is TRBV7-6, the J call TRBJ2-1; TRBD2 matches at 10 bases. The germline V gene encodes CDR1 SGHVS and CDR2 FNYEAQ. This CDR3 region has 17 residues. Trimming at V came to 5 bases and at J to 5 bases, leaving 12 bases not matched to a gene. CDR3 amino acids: CASSQPLLAGMHNEQFF. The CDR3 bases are TGTGCCAGCAGCCAACCCCTACTAGCGGGGATGCACAATGAGCAGTTCTTC.

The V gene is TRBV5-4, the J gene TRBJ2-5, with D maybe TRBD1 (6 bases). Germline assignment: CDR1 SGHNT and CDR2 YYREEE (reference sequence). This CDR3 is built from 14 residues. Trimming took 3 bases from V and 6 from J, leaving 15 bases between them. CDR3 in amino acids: CASSSQGSQKTQYF. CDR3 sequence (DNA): TGTGCCAGCAGCTCACAGGGTAGTCAAAAGACCCAGTACTTC.